This T cell receptor beta chain derives from a study of T cell changes during pregnancy in multiple sclerosis (dated by TCRdb to between 2018 and 2021). With regard to the full study: In women with multiple sclerosis, the researchers looked at how the T cell repertoire shifted as pregnancy progressed.

Library prep was done by the immunoSEQ multiplex PCR assay. As stored in TCRdb, this immuneACCESS dataset retains in-frame rearrangements with V and J assigned. A fraction of the clones does not appear; measured against another copy, unresolved V genes explain less than half of the discrepancy, and the remainder lacks a known reason. The sample has 40,000 to 45,000 clones on record, approximately 90% of them singletons. The top ten hold over 0.45% of the sample. Relative to germline, V is missing 3 bases and J is missing 2 bases, with 7 bases of the junction outside any gene match. CDR1 and CDR2 are read off the germline V gene as ENHRY and SYGVKD. Counted from cysteine to phenylalanine, this CDR3 has 15 amino acids. Left in the record is the CDR3 DNA by itself, 45 bases read in frame from the first base. Notes on this clone: This clone's antigen is unknown. No base-level quality is on record; no much larger clone is a single base apart.

This clonotype was sampled from a female donor with multiple sclerosis, enrolled in a pregnancy study. Recombination joined TRBV10-3 with TRBJ2-7, with TRBD1 matching 7 junction bases. Sequencing used CD4+ T cells from peripheral blood mononuclear cells, obtained in the third trimester of pregnancy. The bases read TGTGCCATCAGTGAAAACGACAGGGTAACCTACGAGCAGTACTTC. The resulting protein is CAISENDRVTYEQYF.